This T cell receptor beta chain was sequenced in a study of shared clonotypes between healthy human individuals. Authors' data handling: ImmunoSEQ sequences covered only the junction and lacked quality scores; filtering therefore differed. The method was immunoSEQ multiplex PCR; TCRdb's version includes in-frame clones alone and lacks a portion of them. V, J and clone size are taken as reported in that table, and D and trimming were inferred from the DNA itself. Among 950,000 to 1,200,000 clones listed, about 80% were seen once. This clone has ten or more counts. The sample has other DNA sequences that encode this CDR3 too. The donor cohort consisted entirely of Caucasian adults residing in Nashville, Tennessee. The authors divided CD4+ cells into CD45RA+ naive and CD45RA-negative memory subsets. The CDR3 covers 15 residues. V lost 5 bases to trimming and J lost 7 bases, with 18 bases between them. CDR1 and CDR2 (germline): MDHEN, SYDVKM.

This clonotype originated in a man aged 18 to 30 in good health. Some clones in this sample may be carry-over from other donors' samples. Sequencing input: memory CD4+ T cells from PBMCs. Subset specified: CD45RA-negative fraction. The chain is built from TRBV28 and TRBJ2-4, with D perhaps TRBD1 (8 bases). The CDR3: CASSTPGGQVNIQYF. Here the CDR3 DNA reads TGTGCCAGCAGTACACCGGGGGGACAGGTTAACATTCAGTACTTC.